What follows describes a single T cell receptor beta chain. What it binds is unknown. CD8+ and CD4+ blood T cells underwent TCR beta sequencing. This entry comes from a study of CD8 T cells in Susac syndrome. A quantity of about 0.5 to 1 ug RNA underwent reverse transcription using random hexamers. TCR beta CDR3 was amplified by immunoSEQ covering 54 Vbeta and 13 Jbeta. One entry per CDR3 protein, called by TCRdb with MiXCR from the immunoSEQ multiplex PCR reads. The sample yields approximately 170,000 distinct CDR3 sequences, under 95% seen once. Points from the study as a whole: That the number of individuals in its TCR sequencing and HLA analysis was relatively small was acknowledged by the study.

Germline CDR1 reads MNHEY; CDR2 reads SVGAGI. This CDR3 spans 13 amino acids. Trimming cost V 6 bases and J 2 bases, with 11 bases left between them. The chain has TRBV6-5 and TRBJ2-7, with D unresolved. Sequences were obtained from CD4+ T cells from PBMCs. The TCR comes from a human donor in good health. The chain's CDR3 is CASREGRTYEQYF. The CDR3 DNA follows: TGTGCCAGCAGGGAAGGACGGACCTACGAGCAGTACTTC.